This TCR beta chain was recorded in a study of CD8+CD57+ T cells in acquired aplastic anemia. Study summary: Average DNA yield from sorted CD4+ and CD8+ cells was about 3.2 ug. As sequenced from healthy donors, CD4+ cells averaged roughly 11 million reads.

CDR1 and CDR2 (germline): LNHDA, SQIVND (reference sequence). V gave up 4 bases and J gave up 2 bases; unmatched junction bases: 8. The CDR3 consists of 16 residues. To note about this clonotype: Its target is unknown.

Study-level points and caveats: Overlapping CD8+ CDR3 repertoires of patients and controls contained twenty-nine shared sequences. Patients and controls had CD8+ Simpson's diversity values that were not significantly distinct.

Researchers used genomic DNA as the template to profile TCR beta VDJ and CDR3. TCRdb independently ran MiXCR on the reads; one entry per CDR3 protein. The sample carries about 100,000 distinct CDR3 sequences, around 53% recorded once. The sample comprised sorted CD4+, CD8+, or CD8+CD57+ T cells (not recorded which) from PBMCs. The chain has TRBV19 and TRBJ2-7, with 10 nucleotides matching TRBD1. The source is a human donor in good health, serving as a control. CDR3 sequence: CASSTGTGDLPYEQYF. The CDR3 DNA is TGTGCCAGTAGTACTGGGACAGGGGATTTGCCCTACGAGCAGTACTTC.